The rows below give T cell receptor beta chains drawn from one sample of a study of shared clonotypes between healthy human individuals. Sequencing used immunoSEQ multiplex PCR; TCRdb keeps in-frame clones, though not all of them. Of a few million clones listed, 92% are singletons. The specimen sequenced was naive CD4+ T cells from PBMCs. The receptors here all came from a man younger than 30 in good health. Some clones in this sample may be carry-over from other donors' samples. CDR3s include the opening cysteine and the closing phenylalanine or tryptophan. The order of the fields is CDR3 length, J gene, clone size, V gene, D gene, CDR3 protein, CDR3 DNA. The D gene is left open where the match is weak. Clone size, where shown, is once, few, many, or a class for clones that have expanded.

cdr3_length: 14; j_call: TRBJ1-2; clone_size: .; v_call: TRBV5-6; d_call: .; cdr3_aa: CASSFGVGLAGYTF; cdr3_nt: TGTGCCAGCAGCTTTGGTGTGGGGCTAGCTGGCTACACCTTC
cdr3_length: 12; j_call: TRBJ2-5; clone_size: .; v_call: TRBV10-3; d_call: .; cdr3_aa: CAISESEETQYF; cdr3_nt: TGTGCCATCAGTGAGTCCGAGGAGACCCAGTACTTC
cdr3_length: 12; j_call: TRBJ2-3; clone_size: .; v_call: TRBV7-9; d_call: .; cdr3_aa: CASSVQGTTQYF; cdr3_nt: TGTGCCAGCAGCGTACAGGGTACTACGCAGTATTTT
cdr3_length: 13; j_call: TRBJ1-5; clone_size: .; v_call: TRBV19; d_call: .; cdr3_aa: CASSILWDQPQHF; cdr3_nt: TGTGCCAGTAGTATACTTTGGGATCAGCCCCAGCATTTT
cdr3_length: 18; j_call: TRBJ2-2; clone_size: .; v_call: TRBV11-2; d_call: TRBD2; cdr3_aa: CASSLVGTSGWNTGELFF; cdr3_nt: TGTGCCAGCAGTTTAGTTGGGACTAGCGGATGGAACACCGGGGAGCTGTTTTTT
cdr3_length: 16; j_call: TRBJ2-2; clone_size: once; v_call: TRBV7-2; d_call: TRBD2; cdr3_aa: CASKRPGLAATGELFF; cdr3_nt: TGTGCCAGCAAAAGACCGGGACTAGCGGCCACCGGGGAGCTGTTTTTT
cdr3_length: 16; j_call: TRBJ2-2; clone_size: .; v_call: TRBV11-2; d_call: TRBD1; cdr3_aa: CASSPSPRGPTGELFF; cdr3_nt: TGTGCCAGCAGCCCTAGCCCCAGGGGGCCCACCGGGGAGCTGTTTTTT
cdr3_length: 15; j_call: TRBJ2-2; clone_size: .; v_call: TRBV7-2; d_call: .; cdr3_aa: CASSLDSYTTGELFF; cdr3_nt: TGTGCCAGCAGCTTAGACAGTTACACCACCGGGGAGCTGTTTTTT
cdr3_length: 13; j_call: TRBJ2-7; clone_size: once; v_call: TRBV6-1; d_call: .; cdr3_aa: CASTGTETYEQYF; cdr3_nt: TGTGCCAGCACCGGGACGGAGACCTACGAGCAGTACTTC
cdr3_length: 14; j_call: TRBJ1-4; clone_size: .; v_call: TRBV2; d_call: .; cdr3_aa: CASSELLSNEKLFF; cdr3_nt: TGTGCCAGCAGTGAATTACTGAGTAATGAAAAACTGTTTTTT
cdr3_length: 15; j_call: TRBJ1-4; clone_size: once; v_call: TRBV5-1; d_call: .; cdr3_aa: CASRGQGRANEKLFF; cdr3_nt: TGCGCCAGCAGAGGCCAGGGAAGGGCTAATGAAAAACTGTTTTTT
cdr3_length: 12; j_call: TRBJ1-1; clone_size: .; v_call: TRBV7-9; d_call: .; cdr3_aa: CASSFLNTEAFF; cdr3_nt: TGTGCCAGCAGCTTTCTGAACACTGAAGCTTTCTTT
cdr3_length: 13; j_call: TRBJ1-1; clone_size: .; v_call: TRBV30; d_call: .; cdr3_aa: CAWSTRDGTEAFF; cdr3_nt: TGTGCCTGGTCAACCCGGGACGGAACTGAAGCTTTCTTT
cdr3_length: 15; j_call: TRBJ2-3; clone_size: .; v_call: TRBV7-9; d_call: TRBD1; cdr3_aa: CASSRDRGVEDTQYF; cdr3_nt: TGTGCCAGCAGCAGAGACAGGGGGGTGGAAGATACGCAGTATTTT
cdr3_length: 14; j_call: TRBJ2-3; clone_size: .; v_call: TRBV25-1; d_call: .; cdr3_aa: CASSEEGSTDTQYF; cdr3_nt: TGTGCCAGCAGTGAAGAGGGGAGCACAGATACGCAGTATTTT
cdr3_length: 17; j_call: TRBJ1-2; clone_size: .; v_call: TRBV6-1; d_call: .; cdr3_aa: CASSEAPSAGRRYGYTF; cdr3_nt: TGTGCCAGCAGTGAAGCACCCAGCGCCGGCCGAAGGTATGGCTACACCTTC
cdr3_length: 13; j_call: TRBJ1-4; clone_size: .; v_call: TRBV19; d_call: .; cdr3_aa: CASSRGLREKLFF; cdr3_nt: TGTGCCAGTAGTAGGGGGCTTCGAGAAAAACTGTTTTTT
cdr3_length: 17; j_call: TRBJ2-3; clone_size: .; v_call: TRBV28; d_call: .; cdr3_aa: CASSLGLVTASTDTQYF; cdr3_nt: TGTGCCAGCAGTTTAGGGTTGGTGACAGCGAGCACAGATACGCAGTATTTT
cdr3_length: 17; j_call: TRBJ2-2; clone_size: .; v_call: TRBV5-1; d_call: TRBD2; cdr3_aa: CASSLNAGGPSAGELFF; cdr3_nt: TGCGCCAGCAGCTTGAATGCGGGAGGCCCCTCGGCCGGGGAGCTGTTTTTT
cdr3_length: 13; j_call: TRBJ2-7; clone_size: .; v_call: TRBV5-8; d_call: .; cdr3_aa: CASSLGPKYEQYF; cdr3_nt: TGTGCCAGCAGCTTGGGGCCAAAATACGAGCAGTACTTC
cdr3_length: 16; j_call: TRBJ1-2; clone_size: .; v_call: TRBV11-1; d_call: TRBD1; cdr3_aa: CASSLLGQGRNYGYTF; cdr3_nt: TGTGCCAGCAGCCTTCTGGGACAGGGGCGTAACTATGGCTACACCTTC
cdr3_length: 15; j_call: TRBJ1-1; clone_size: .; v_call: TRBV5-1; d_call: TRBD1; cdr3_aa: CASTRQGEGNTEAFF; cdr3_nt: TGCGCCAGCACCCGACAGGGGGAGGGGAACACTGAAGCTTTCTTT
cdr3_length: 13; j_call: TRBJ1-2; clone_size: .; v_call: TRBV6-5; d_call: TRBD1; cdr3_aa: CASSRTGTYGYTF; cdr3_nt: TGTGCCAGCAGCCGGACAGGGACCTATGGCTACACCTTC
cdr3_length: 14; j_call: TRBJ1-4; clone_size: .; v_call: TRBV5-1; d_call: TRBD1; cdr3_aa: CASSRGQGKEKLFF; cdr3_nt: TGCGCCAGCAGCCGAGGACAGGGAAAAGAAAAACTGTTTTTT
cdr3_length: 15; j_call: TRBJ2-5; clone_size: .; v_call: TRBV7-8; d_call: TRBD2; cdr3_aa: CASKREGYLQETQYF; cdr3_nt: TGTGCCAGCAAACGGGAGGGCTATTTACAAGAGACCCAGTACTTC
cdr3_length: 13; j_call: TRBJ1-1; clone_size: few; v_call: TRBV11-3; d_call: .; cdr3_aa: CASSGFRGTEAFF; cdr3_nt: TGTGCCAGCAGCGGTTTCCGGGGCACTGAAGCTTTCTTT
cdr3_length: 15; j_call: TRBJ2-6; clone_size: .; v_call: TRBV2; d_call: .; cdr3_aa: CASKIDGSGANVLTF; cdr3_nt: TGTGCCAGCAAGATCGACGGCTCTGGGGCCAACGTCCTGACTTTC
cdr3_length: 18; j_call: TRBJ2-1; clone_size: once; v_call: TRBV5-1; d_call: TRBD2; cdr3_aa: CASSPLRTSGTYYNEQFF; cdr3_nt: TGCGCCAGCAGCCCACTTAGGACTAGCGGAACGTACTACAATGAGCAGTTCTTC
cdr3_length: 19; j_call: TRBJ1-4; clone_size: .; v_call: TRBV4-3; d_call: .; cdr3_aa: CASSPQRDITTPTDEKLFF; cdr3_nt: TGCGCCAGCAGCCCCCAGAGGGACATAACAACGCCGACGGATGAAAAACTGTTTTTT